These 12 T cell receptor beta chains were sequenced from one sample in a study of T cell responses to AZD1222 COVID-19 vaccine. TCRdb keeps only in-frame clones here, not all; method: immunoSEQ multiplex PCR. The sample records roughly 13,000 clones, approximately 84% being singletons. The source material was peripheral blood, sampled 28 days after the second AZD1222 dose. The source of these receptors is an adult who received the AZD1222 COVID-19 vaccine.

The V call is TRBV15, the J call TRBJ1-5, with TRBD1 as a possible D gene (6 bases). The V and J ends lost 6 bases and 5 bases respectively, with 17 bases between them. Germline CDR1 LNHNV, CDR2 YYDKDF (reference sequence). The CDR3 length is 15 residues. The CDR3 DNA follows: TGTGCCACCAGACACAGGGCTGATCAAGATCAGCCCCAGCATTTT. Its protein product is CATRHRADQDQPQHF.

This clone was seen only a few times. CDR3 nucleotide sequence: TGTGCCAGCAGGAGACAGGGGGCCGATGGCTACACCTTC. Residues: CASRRQGADGYTF. The chain links TRBV27 to TRBJ1-2; 10 bases are shared with TRBD1. The germline gives CDR1 MNHEY, CDR2 SMNVEV (reference sequence). Losses at the gene ends were 6 bases for V and 6 bases for J; bases not matched to a gene: 4. The CDR3 contains 13 residues.

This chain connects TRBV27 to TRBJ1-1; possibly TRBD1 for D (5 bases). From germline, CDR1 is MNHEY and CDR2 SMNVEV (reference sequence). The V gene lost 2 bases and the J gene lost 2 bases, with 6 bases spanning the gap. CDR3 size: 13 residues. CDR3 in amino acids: CASSLGANTEAFF. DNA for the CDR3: TGTGCCAGCAGTTTAGGGGCAAACACTGAAGCTTTCTTT.

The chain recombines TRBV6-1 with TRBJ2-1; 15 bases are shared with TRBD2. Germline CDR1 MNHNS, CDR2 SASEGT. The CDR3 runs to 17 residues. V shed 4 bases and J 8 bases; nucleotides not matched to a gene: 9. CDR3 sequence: CASSGGTSGRFLYEQFF. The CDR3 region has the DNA TGTGCCAGCAGTGGGGGGACTAGCGGGAGGTTTCTCTATGAGCAGTTCTTC.

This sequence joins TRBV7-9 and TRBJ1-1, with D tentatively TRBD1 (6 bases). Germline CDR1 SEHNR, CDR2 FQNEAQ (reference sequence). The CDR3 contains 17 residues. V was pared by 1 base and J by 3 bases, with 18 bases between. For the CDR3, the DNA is TGTGCCAGCAGCTTAGTGGCCGGGGGCGGTACCGACACTGAAGCTTTCTTT. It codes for CASSLVAGGGTDTEAFF.

CDR3 protein: CASSAGQLQTYEQYF. The DNA of the CDR3 is TGTGCCAGCAGCGCGGGACAGCTACAGACCTACGAGCAGTACTTC. The gene calls are TRBV5-4 and TRBJ2-7; TRBD1 is a possible D gene (7 bases). The CDR3 length is 15 residues. Germline-derived CDR1 and CDR2 are SGHNT and YYREEE (reference sequence). The V and J ends lost 4 bases and 2 bases respectively, with 16 bases between them.

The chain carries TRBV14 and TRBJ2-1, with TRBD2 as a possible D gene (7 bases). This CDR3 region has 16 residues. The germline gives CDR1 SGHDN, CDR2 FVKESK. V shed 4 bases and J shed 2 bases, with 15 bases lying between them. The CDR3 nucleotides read TGTGCCAGCAGCCCCAATAGGGGGGGCACCTACAATGAGCAGTTCTTC. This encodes CASSPNRGGTYNEQFF. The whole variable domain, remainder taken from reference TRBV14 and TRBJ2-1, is EAGVTQFPSHSVIEKGQTVTLRCDPISGHDNLYWYRRVMGKEIKFLLHFVKESKQDESGMPNNRFLAERTGGTYSTLKVQPAELEDSGVYFCASSPNRGGTYNEQFFGPGTRLTVL.

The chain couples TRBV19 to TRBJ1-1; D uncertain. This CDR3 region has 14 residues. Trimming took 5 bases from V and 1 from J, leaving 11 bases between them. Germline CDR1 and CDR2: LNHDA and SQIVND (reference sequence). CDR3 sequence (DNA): TGTGCCAGTAGTCCCCGTCTTAGGAACACTGAAGCTTTCTTT. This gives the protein CASSPRLRNTEAFF.

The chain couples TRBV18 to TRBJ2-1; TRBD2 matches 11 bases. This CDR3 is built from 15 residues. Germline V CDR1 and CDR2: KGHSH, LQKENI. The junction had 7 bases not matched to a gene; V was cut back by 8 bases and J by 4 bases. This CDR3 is CASALLAGGYNEQFF. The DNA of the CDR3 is TGTGCCAGCGCCCTTTTAGCGGGAGGGTACAATGAGCAGTTCTTC.

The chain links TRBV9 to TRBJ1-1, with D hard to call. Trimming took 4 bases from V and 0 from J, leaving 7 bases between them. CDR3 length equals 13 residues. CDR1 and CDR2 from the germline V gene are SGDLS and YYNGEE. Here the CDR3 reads CASSPVLNTEAFF. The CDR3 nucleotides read TGTGCCAGCAGCCCCGTTTTGAACACTGAAGCTTTCTTT.

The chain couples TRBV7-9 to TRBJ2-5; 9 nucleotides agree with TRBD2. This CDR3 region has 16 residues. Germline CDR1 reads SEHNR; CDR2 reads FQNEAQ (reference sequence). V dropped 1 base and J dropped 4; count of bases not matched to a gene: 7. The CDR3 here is CASSLVGLAGIETQYF. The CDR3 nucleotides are TGTGCCAGCAGCTTAGTCGGCCTAGCGGGAATAGAGACCCAGTACTTC. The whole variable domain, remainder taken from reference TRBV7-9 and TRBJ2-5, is DTGVSQNPRHKITKRGQNVTFRCDPISEHNRLYWYRQTLGQGPEFLTYFQNEAQLEKSRLLSDRFSAERPKGSFSTLEIQRTEQGDSAMYLCASSLVGLAGIETQYFGPGTRLLVL.

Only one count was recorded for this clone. This CDR3 reads CASTKGQGAVTDTQYF. As DNA, the CDR3 is TGCGCCAGCACCAAGGGACAGGGGGCCGTCACAGATACGCAGTATTTT. The chain uses TRBV5-1 and TRBJ2-3; 12 nucleotides line up with TRBD1. This CDR3 is built from 16 residues. The germline gives CDR1 SGHRS, CDR2 YFSETQ. V dropped 6 bases and J dropped 2; count of bases not matched to a gene: 7.